The 11 T cell receptor beta chains below come from one sample, sequenced in a study of blood T cell repertoires in COVID-19. Clones were sequenced by immunoSEQ multiplex PCR, and TCRdb holds only the in-frame ones, with some missing. Here the sample spans approximately 160,000 clones, over 75% being singletons. The sequenced sample consisted of PBMCs or T cells enriched from blood (not recorded which). All receptors derive from a man aged 35 to 55 who had recovered from COVID-19.

The chain links TRBV2 to TRBJ2-1, with D possibly being TRBD2 (7 bases). The CDR3 is made up of 15 amino acids. Germline lookup yields CDR1 SNHLY and CDR2 FYNNEI. The V end was cut by 1 base, the J end by 7 bases, with 14 bases between. The CDR3 loop is CASSEEGGGRNEQFF. CDR3 DNA: TGTGCCAGCAGTGAAGAAGGGGGGGGCCGAAATGAGCAGTTCTTC.

The CDR3 DNA sequence: TGTGCCAGCTCCATTTCTGACAGTTTGAACACTGAAGCTTTCTTT. It codes for CASSISDSLNTEAFF. This sequence joins TRBV18 and TRBJ1-1, with D perhaps TRBD1 (5 bases). The CDR3 runs 15 residues. Trimming stripped 6 bases from V and 0 bases from J, with 14 bases between. Germline V gene sequence: CDR1 KGHSH, CDR2 LQKENI.

V and J are TRBV5-1 and TRBJ2-5; maybe TRBD2 (6 bases). Per the germline V gene, CDR1 is SGHRS and CDR2 is YFSETQ. The V and J ends lost 0 bases and 9 bases respectively, with 9 bases between them. CDR3 length: 12 residues. This CDR3 is CASSLASGAQYF. The CDR3 DNA is TGCGCCAGCAGCTTGGCTTCGGGGGCCCAGTACTTC.

This chain uses TRBV18 with TRBJ2-5, with D tentatively TRBD1 (5 bases). Germline CDR1 and CDR2: KGHSH and LQKENI. The V end was cut by 4 bases, the J end by 5 bases, with 20 bases between. CDR3 length: 16 amino acids. This chain's CDR3 is CASSRRSLGAGETQYF. The CDR3 DNA reads as TGTGCCAGCTCACGACGGTCGTTAGGGGCCGGTGAGACCCAGTACTTC.

This chain joins TRBV5-1 and TRBJ2-7; TRBD1 matches 8 bases. The CDR3 contains 15 residues. The J segment lost 0 bases and the V segment lost 4 bases, leaving 6 bases of the junction unmatched. Per germline, CDR1 SGHRS and CDR2 YFSETQ. The DNA for the CDR3 is TGCGCCAGCAGCGCCGGACAGGGAAGCTCCTACGAGCAGTACTTC. This gives the protein CASSAGQGSSYEQYF.

The J gene is TRBJ2-1, the V gene TRBV7-7; no clear D. The germline V gene encodes CDR1 SSHAT and CDR2 FNYEAQ (reference sequence). With 3 bases removed from V and 0 bases from J, the gap between germline ends came to 12 bases. This CDR3 region has 16 residues. The CDR3 sequence is CASSLGPMSSYNEQFF. The CDR3 nucleotides read TGTGCCAGCAGCTTGGGCCCGATGAGCTCCTACAATGAGCAGTTCTTC.

This clone was seen only once. The J gene is TRBJ1-2, the V gene TRBV19, with a tentative D call TRBD1 (5 bases). This CDR3 contains 11 residues. Germline CDR1 reads LNHDA; CDR2 reads SQIVND (reference sequence). Trimming removed 6 bases from V and 5 bases from J, with 7 bases in between. For the CDR3, the DNA is TGTGCCAGTAGCAACAGGTATGGCTACACCTTC. This encodes CASSNRYGYTF.

V gene TRBV18 combines with J gene TRBJ2-3; D may be TRBD2 (6 bases). Trimming took off 4 bases at V and 10 bases at J, with 12 bases between the two ends. Germline V CDR1 and CDR2: KGHSH, LQKENI. This CDR3 has 12 residues. The CDR3 protein is CASSRWDWAQYF. CDR3 nucleotides: TGTGCCAGCTCACGGTGGGACTGGGCGCAGTATTTT.

V gene TRBV7-6 combines with J gene TRBJ2-3; TRBD2 aligns across 11 bases. In germline, CDR1 is SGHVS, CDR2 FNYEAQ. The junction had 3 bases not matched to a gene; V was cut back by 1 base and J by 0 bases. CDR3 length: 17 residues. The CDR3 protein is CASSLGLAGGSTDTQYF. In DNA form, the CDR3 reads TGTGCCAGCAGCTTAGGCCTAGCGGGGGGTAGCACAGATACGCAGTATTTT.

The chain is built from TRBV21-1 and TRBJ1-5; the table's D call of TRBD1 was not tested on the DNA. TRBV21-1 is labeled a pseudogene. The CDR3 contains 16 residues. CDR3 region: CASSKEGRRACQPQHF. The CDR3 DNA is TGTGCCAGCAGCAAAGAAGGGCGCAGGGCTTGTCAGCCCCAGCATTTT.

This chain joins TRBV9 and TRBJ1-1, with 7 bases aligning to TRBD1. The CDR3 spans 15 residues. Looked up from germline, CDR1 is SGDLS and CDR2 is YYNGEE. The V and J ends lost 3 bases and 1 base, in that order; junction bases with no gene match: 6. In DNA, the CDR3 is TGTGCCAGCAGCGCTACGGGACAGAAGAACACTGAAGCTTTCTTT. It encodes CASSATGQKNTEAFF.